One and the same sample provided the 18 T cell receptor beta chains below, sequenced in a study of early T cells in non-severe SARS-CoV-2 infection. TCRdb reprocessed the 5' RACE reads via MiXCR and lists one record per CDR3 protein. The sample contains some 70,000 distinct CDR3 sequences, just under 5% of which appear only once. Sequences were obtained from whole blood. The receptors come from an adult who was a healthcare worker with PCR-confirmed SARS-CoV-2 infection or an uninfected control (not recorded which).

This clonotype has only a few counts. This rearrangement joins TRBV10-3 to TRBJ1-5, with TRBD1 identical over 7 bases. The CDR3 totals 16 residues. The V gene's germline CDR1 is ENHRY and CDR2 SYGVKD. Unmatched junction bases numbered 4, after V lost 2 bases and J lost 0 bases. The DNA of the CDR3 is TGTGCCATCAGTGAGACGGGGACAGATAGCAATCAGCCCCAGCATTTT. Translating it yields CAISETGTDSNQPQHF.

DNA of the CDR3: TGCAGTGCTACCCCAGGCGTGGGCCTAGCGGGTCAAGGGGATACGCAGTATTTT. This codes for CSATPGVGLAGQGDTQYF. The rearrangement joins TRBV20-1 to TRBJ2-3, with 8 bases matching TRBD2. V lost 4 bases, J lost 6 bases, and 21 bases stayed unmatched. Germline V gene data show CDR1 as DFQATT and CDR2 as SNEGSKA (reference sequence). This CDR3 is built from 18 residues.

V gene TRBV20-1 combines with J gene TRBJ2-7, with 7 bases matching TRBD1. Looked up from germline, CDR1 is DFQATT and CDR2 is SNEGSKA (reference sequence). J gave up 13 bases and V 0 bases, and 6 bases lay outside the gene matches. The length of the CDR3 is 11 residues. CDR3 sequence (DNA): TGCAGTGCTAGAGATTTTGGGACAGAATACTTC. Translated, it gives CSARDFGTEYF.

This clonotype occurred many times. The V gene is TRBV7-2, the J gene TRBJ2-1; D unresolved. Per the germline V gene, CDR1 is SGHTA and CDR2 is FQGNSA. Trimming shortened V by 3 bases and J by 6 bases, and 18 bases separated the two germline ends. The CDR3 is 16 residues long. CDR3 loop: CASSFSETRVFNEQFF. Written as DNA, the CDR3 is TGTGCCAGCAGCTTCTCTGAGACACGCGTTTTCAATGAGCAGTTCTTC.

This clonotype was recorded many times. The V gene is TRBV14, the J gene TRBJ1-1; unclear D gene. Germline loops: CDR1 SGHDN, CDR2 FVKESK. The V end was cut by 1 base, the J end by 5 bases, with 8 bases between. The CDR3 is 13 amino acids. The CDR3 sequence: CASSQVVHTEAFF. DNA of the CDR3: TGTGCCAGCAGCCAAGTCGTTCATACTGAAGCTTTCTTT. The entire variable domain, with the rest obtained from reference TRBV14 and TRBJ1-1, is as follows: EAGVTQFPSHSVIEKGQTVTLRCDPISGHDNLYWYRRVMGKEIKFLLHFVKESKQDESGMPNNRFLAERTGGTYSTLKVQPAELEDSGVYFCASSQVVHTEAFFGQGTRLTVV.

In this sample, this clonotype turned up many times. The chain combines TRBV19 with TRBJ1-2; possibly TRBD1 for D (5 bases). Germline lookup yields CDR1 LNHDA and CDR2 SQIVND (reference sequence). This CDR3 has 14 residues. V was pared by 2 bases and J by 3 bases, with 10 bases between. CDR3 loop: CASSISGRDYGYTF. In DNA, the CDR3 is TGTGCCAGTAGTATATCGGGCAGGGACTATGGCTACACCTTC.

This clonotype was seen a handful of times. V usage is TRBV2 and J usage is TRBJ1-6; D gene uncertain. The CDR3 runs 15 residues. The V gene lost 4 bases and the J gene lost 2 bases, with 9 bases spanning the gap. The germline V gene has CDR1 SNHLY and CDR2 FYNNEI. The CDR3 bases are TGTGCCAGCAGTGTTAACAGACCCTATAATTCACCCCTCCACTTT. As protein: CASSVNRPYNSPLHF.

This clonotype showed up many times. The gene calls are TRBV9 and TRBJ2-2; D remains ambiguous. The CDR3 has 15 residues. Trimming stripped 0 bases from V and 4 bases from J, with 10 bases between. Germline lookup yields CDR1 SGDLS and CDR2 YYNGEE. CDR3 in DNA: TGTGCCAGCAGCGTAGATTCCCAGGTCACCGGGGAGCTGTTTTTT. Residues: CASSVDSQVTGELFF.

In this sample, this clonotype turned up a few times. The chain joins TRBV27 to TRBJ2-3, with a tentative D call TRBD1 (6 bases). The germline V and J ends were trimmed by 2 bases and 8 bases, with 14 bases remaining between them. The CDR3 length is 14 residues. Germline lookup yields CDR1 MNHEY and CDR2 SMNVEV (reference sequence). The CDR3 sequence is CASSLARGLGTQYF. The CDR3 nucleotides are TGTGCCAGCAGTTTAGCTAGGGGGTTGGGTACGCAGTATTTT.

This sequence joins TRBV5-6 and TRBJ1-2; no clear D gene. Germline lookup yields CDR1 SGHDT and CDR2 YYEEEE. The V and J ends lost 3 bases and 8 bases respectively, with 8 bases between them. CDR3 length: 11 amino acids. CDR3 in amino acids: CASSSGWGYTF. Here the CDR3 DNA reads TGTGCCAGCAGCTCCGGTTGGGGCTACACCTTC.

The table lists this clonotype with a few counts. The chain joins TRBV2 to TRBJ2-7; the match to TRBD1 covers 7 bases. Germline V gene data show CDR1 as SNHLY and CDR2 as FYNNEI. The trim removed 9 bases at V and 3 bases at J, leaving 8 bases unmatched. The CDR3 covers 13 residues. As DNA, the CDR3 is TGTGCCAGTGAGGGGACAGCCCGCTACGAGCAGTACTTC. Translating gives CASEGTARYEQYF.

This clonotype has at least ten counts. The CDR3 sequence is CASSLVSANTEAFF. The DNA of the CDR3 is TGTGCCAGCAGCTTAGTGTCGGCGAACACTGAAGCTTTCTTT. The chain links TRBV7-9 to TRBJ1-1, with no clear D. V was pared by 1 base and J by 1 base, with 7 bases between. Germline CDR1 SEHNR, CDR2 FQNEAQ (reference sequence). The CDR3 is made up of 14 amino acids.

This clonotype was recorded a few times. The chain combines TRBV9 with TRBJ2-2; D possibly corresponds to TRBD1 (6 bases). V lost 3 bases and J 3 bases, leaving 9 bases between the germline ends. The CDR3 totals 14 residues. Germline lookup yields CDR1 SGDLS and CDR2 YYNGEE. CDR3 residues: CASSEQGYTGELFF. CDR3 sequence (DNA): TGTGCCAGCAGCGAACAGGGTTACACCGGGGAGCTGTTTTTT.

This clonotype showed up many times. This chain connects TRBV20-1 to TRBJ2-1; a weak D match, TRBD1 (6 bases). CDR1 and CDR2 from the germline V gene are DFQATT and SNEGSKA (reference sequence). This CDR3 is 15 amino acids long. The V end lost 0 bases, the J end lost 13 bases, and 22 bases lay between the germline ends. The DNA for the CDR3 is TGCAGTGCTAGAGATCTCGCTAGTCAGGGGTCCTCCCAGTTCTTC. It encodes CSARDLASQGSSQFF.

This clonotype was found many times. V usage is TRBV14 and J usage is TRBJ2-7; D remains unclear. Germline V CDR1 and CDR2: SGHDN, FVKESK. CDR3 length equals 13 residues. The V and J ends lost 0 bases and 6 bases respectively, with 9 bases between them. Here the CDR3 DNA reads TGTGCCAGCAGCCAAGAACTCCGTGTCGAGCAGTACTTC. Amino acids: CASSQELRVEQYF.

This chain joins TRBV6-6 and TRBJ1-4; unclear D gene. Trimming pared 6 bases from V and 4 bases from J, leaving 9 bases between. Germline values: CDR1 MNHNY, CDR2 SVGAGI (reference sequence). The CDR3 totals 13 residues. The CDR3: CASSPRLNEKLFF. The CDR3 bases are TGTGCCAGCAGCCCCCGCCTTAATGAAAAACTGTTTTTT.

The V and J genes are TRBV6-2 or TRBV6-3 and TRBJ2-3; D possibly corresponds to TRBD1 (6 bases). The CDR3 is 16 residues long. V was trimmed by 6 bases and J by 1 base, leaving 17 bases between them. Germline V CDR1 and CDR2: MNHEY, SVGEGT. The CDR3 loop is CASSLPRGAGTDTQYF. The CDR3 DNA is TGTGCCAGCAGCCTCCCCAGGGGAGCGGGCACAGATACGCAGTATTTT.

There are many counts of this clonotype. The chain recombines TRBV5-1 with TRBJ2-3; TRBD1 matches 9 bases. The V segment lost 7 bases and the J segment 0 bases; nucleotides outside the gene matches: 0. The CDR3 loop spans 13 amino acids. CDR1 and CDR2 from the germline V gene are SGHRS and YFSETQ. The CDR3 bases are TGCGCCAGCGGGACAGGGAGCACAGATACGCAGTATTTT. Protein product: CASGTGSTDTQYF.